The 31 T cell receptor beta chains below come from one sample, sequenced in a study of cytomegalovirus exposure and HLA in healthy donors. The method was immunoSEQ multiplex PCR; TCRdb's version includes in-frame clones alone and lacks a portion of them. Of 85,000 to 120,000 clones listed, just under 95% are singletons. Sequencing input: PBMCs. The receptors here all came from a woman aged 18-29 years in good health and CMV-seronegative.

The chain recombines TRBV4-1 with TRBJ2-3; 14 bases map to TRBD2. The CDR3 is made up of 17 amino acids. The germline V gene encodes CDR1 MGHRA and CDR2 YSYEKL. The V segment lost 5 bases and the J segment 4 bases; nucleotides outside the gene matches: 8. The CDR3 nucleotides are TGCGCCAGCAGCACCCCGGCGACTAGCGGGAGGGCAGATACGCAGTATTTT. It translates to CASSTPATSGRADTQYF.

CDR3 in amino acids: CASKKTDSYNSPLHF. DNA of the CDR3: TGCGCCAGCAAAAAGACAGACTCCTATAATTCACCCCTCCACTTT. V gene TRBV4-1 combines with J gene TRBJ1-6, with a weak D call TRBD1 (5 bases). Germline V gene lookup returns CDR1 MGHRA and CDR2 YSYEKL. V shed 7 bases and J shed 0 bases, with 10 bases lying between them. The CDR3 is 15 amino acids.

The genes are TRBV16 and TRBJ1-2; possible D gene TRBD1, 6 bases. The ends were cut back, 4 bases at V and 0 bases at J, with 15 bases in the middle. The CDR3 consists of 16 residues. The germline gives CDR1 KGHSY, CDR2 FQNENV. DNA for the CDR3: TGTGCCAGCAGCCGCTTACAGGGTGTAACTAACTATGGCTACACCTTC. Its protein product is CASSRLQGVTNYGYTF.

CDR3 sequence reads: CASSSGQIQETQYF. CDR3 bases: TGTGCCAGCAGCTCGGGACAGATCCAAGAGACCCAGTACTTC. V gene TRBV7-6 combines with J gene TRBJ2-5, with 7 nucleotides matching TRBD1. CDR3 length equals 14 residues. Trimming took 4 bases from V and 1 from J; bases not matched to a gene: 3. Germline loops: CDR1 SGHVS, CDR2 FNYEAQ.

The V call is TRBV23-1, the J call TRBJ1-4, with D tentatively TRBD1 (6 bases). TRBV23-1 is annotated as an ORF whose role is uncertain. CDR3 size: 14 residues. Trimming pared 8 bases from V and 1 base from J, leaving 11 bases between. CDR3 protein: CASVQGETNEKLFF. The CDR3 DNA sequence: TGCGCCAGCGTACAGGGCGAAACTAATGAAAAACTGTTTTTT.

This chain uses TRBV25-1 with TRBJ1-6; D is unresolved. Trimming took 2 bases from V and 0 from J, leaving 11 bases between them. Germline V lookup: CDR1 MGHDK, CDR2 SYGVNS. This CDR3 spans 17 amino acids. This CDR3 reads CASSEGTRSSYNSPLHF. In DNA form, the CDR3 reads TGTGCCAGCAGTGAAGGTACGCGAAGCTCCTATAATTCACCCCTCCACTTT.

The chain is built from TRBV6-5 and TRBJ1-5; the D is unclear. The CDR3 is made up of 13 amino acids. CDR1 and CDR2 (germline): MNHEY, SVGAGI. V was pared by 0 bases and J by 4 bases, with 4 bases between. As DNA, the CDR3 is TGTGCCAGCAGTTACTCCGCGAATCAGCCCCAGCATTTT. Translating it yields CASSYSANQPQHF.

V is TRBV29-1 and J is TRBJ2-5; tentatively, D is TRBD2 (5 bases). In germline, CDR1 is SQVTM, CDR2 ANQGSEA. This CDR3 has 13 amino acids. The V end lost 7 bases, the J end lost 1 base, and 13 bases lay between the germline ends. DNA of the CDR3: TGCAGCGCCTCGAGAGGGAGCCAAGAGACCCAGTACTTC. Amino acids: CSASRGSQETQYF.

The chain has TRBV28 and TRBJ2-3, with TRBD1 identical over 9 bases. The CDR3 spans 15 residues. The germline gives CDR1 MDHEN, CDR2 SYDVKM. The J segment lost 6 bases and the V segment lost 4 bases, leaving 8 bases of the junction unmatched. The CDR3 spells CASSYRDRVFDTQYF. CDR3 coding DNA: TGTGCCAGCAGTTATAGGGACAGGGTATTCGATACGCAGTATTTT.

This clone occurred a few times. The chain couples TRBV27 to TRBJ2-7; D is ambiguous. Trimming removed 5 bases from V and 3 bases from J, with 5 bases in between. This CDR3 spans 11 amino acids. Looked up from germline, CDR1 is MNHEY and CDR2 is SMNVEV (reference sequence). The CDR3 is CASSRGYEQYF. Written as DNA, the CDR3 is TGTGCCAGCAGTCGAGGCTACGAGCAGTACTTC.

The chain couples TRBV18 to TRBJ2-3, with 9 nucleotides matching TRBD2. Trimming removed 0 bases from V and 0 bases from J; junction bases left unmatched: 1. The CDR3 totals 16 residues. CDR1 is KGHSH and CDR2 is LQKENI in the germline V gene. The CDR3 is CASSPPGLASTDTQYF. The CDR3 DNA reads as TGTGCCAGCTCACCACCGGGACTAGCAAGCACAGATACGCAGTATTTT.

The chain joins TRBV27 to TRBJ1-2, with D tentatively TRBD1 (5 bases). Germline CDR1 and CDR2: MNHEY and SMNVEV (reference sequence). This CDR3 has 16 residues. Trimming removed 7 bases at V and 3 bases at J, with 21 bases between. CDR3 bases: TGTGCCAGCACCCCTTCGGGCTGGGCGGGGGACTATGGCTACACCTTC. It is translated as CASTPSGWAGDYGYTF.

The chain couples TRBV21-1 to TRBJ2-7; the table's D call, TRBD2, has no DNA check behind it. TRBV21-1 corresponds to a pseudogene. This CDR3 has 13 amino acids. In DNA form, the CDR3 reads TGTGCCAGCAGCACGACTTACCCCTACGAGCAGTACTTC. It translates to CASSTTYPYEQYF.

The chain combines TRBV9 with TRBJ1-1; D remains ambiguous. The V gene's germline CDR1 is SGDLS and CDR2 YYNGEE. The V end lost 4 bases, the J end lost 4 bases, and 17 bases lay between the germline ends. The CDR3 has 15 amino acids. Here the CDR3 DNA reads TGTGCCAGCAGCCCCACCCACGGGCGGGGCACTGAAGCTTTCTTT. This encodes CASSPTHGRGTEAFF.

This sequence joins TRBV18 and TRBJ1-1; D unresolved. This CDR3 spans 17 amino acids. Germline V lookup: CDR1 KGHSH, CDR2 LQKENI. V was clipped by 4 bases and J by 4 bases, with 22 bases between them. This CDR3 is CASSLGSPDFSGTEAFF. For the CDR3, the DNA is TGTGCCAGCTCACTGGGTTCGCCGGACTTCAGTGGCACTGAAGCTTTCTTT.

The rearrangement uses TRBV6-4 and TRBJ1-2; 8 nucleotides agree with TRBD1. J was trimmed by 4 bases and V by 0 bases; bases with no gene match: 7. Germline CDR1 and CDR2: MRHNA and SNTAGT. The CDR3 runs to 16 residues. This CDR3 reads CASSDSGTGALYGYTF. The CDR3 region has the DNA TGTGCCAGCAGTGACTCGGGGACAGGAGCCCTCTATGGCTACACCTTC.

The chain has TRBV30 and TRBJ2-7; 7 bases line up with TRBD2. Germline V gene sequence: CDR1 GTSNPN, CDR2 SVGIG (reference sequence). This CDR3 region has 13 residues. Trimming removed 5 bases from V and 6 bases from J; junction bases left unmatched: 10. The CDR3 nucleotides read TGTGCCTGGTCCCGCGGGAGCCTATCCGAGCAGTACTTC. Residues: CAWSRGSLSEQYF.

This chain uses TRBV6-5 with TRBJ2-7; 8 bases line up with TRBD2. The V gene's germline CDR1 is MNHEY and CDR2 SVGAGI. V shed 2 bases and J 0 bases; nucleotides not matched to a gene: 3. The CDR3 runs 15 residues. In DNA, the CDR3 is TGTGCCAGCAGTTACACGGGGGGGAGCTCCTACGAGCAGTACTTC. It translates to CASSYTGGSSYEQYF.

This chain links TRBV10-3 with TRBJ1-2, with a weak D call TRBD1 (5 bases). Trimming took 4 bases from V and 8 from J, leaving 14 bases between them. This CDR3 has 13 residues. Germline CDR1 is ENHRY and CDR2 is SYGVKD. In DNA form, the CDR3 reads TGTGCCATCAGTGTTGACAGCTCCCTCGGCTACACCTTC. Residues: CAISVDSSLGYTF.

CDR3 DNA: TGTGCCAGCAGCCGACAGGGGGTATATTTGTCCTATGGCTACACCTTC. Residues: CASSRQGVYLSYGYTF. This rearrangement joins TRBV27 to TRBJ1-2; 9 bases agree with TRBD1. The CDR3 covers 16 residues. Germline loops: CDR1 MNHEY, CDR2 SMNVEV (reference sequence). The J segment lost 4 bases and the V segment lost 6 bases, leaving 12 bases of the junction unmatched.

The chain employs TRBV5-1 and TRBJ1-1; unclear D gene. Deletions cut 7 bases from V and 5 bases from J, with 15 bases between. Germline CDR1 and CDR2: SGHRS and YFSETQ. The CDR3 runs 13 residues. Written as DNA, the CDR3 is TGCGCCAGCGCCCCACGGGAATTGACTGAAGCTTTCTTT. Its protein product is CASAPRELTEAFF.

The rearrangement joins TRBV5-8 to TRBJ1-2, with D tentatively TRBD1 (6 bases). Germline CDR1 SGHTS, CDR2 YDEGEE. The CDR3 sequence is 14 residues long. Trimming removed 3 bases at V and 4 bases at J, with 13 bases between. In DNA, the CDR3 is TGTGCCAGCAGCTGGGGAGGGGGGTCCTATGGCTACACCTTC. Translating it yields CASSWGGGSYGYTF.

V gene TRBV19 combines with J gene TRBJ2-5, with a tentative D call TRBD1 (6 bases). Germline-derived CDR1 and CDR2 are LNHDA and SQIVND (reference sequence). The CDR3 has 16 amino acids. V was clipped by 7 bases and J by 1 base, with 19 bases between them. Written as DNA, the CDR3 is TGTGCCAGTATTGGGGGCTCCGGGACGCTCCAAGAGACCCAGTACTTC. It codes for CASIGGSGTLQETQYF.

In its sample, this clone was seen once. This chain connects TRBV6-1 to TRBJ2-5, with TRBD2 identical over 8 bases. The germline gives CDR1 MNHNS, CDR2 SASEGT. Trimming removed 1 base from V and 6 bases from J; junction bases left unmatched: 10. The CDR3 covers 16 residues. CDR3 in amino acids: CASSEEEASGRKTQYF. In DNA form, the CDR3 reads TGTGCCAGCAGTGAAGAGGAAGCGAGCGGGAGAAAGACCCAGTACTTC.

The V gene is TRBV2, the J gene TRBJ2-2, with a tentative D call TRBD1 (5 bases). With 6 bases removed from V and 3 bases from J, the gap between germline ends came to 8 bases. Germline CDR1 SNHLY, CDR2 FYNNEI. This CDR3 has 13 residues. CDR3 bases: TGTGCCAGCAGGACAGACTACACCGGGGAGCTGTTTTTT. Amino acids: CASRTDYTGELFF.

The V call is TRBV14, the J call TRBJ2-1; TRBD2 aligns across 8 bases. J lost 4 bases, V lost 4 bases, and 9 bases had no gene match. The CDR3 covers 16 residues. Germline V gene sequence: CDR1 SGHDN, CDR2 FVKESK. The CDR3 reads CASSLYRGGLYNEQFF. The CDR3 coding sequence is TGTGCCAGCAGCCTTTATCGGGGGGGGCTATACAATGAGCAGTTCTTC.

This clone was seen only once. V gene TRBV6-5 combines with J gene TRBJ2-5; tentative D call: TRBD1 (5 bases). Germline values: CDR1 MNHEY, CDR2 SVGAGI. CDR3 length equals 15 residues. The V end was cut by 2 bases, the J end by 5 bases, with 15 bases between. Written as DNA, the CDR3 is TGTGCCAGCAGTTACGCGGCAGGGAAACGCGAGACCCAGTACTTC. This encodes CASSYAAGKRETQYF.

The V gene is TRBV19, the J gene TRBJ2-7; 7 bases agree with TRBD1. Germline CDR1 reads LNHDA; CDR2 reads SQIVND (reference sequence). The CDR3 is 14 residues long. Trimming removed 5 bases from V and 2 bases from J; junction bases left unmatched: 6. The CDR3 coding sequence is TGTGCCAGTAGTTGGGGGACAGATACCTACGAGCAGTACTTC. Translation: CASSWGTDTYEQYF. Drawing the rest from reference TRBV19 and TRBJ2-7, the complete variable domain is DGGITQSPKYLFRKEGQNVTLSCEQNLNHDAMYWYRQDPGQGLRLIYYSQIVNDFQKGDIAEGYSVSREKKESFPLTVTSAQKNPTAFYLCASSWGTDTYEQYFGPGTRLTVT.

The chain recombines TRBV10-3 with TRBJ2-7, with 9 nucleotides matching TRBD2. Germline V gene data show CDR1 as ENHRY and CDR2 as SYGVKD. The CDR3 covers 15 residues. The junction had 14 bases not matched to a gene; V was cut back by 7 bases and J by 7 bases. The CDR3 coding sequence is TGTGCCATCACCGAAGTTCTAGCGGGACGGCCTGAGCAGTACTTC. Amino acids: CAITEVLAGRPEQYF.

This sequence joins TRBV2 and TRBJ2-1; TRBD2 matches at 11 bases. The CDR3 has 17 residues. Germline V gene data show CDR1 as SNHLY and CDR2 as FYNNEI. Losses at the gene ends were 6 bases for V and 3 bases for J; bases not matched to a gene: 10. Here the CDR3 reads CASRTGGSGGDYNEQFF. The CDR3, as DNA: TGTGCCAGCAGGACTGGAGGTAGCGGGGGGGACTACAATGAGCAGTTCTTC. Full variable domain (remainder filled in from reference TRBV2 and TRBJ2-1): EPEVTQTPSHQVTQMGQEVILRCVPISNHLYFYWYRQILGQKVEFLVSFYNNEISEKSEIFDDQFSVERPDGSNFTLKIRSTKLEDSAMYFCASRTGGSGGDYNEQFFGPGTRLTVL.

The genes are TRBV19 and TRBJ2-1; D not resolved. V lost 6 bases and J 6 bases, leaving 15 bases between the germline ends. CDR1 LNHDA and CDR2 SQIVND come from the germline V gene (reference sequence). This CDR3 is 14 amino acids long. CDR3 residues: CASRGGGNINEQFF. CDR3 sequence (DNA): TGTGCCAGTAGAGGTGGCGGTAATATCAATGAGCAGTTCTTC.